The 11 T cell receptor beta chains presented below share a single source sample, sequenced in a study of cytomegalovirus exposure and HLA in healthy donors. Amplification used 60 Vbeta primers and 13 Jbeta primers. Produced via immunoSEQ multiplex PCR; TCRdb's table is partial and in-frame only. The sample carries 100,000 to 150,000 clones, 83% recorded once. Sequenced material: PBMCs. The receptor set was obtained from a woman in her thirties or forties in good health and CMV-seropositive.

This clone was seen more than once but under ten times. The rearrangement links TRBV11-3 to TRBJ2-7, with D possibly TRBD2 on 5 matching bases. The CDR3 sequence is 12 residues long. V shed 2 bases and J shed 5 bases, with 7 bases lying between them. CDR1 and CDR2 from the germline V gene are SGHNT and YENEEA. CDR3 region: CASSLRGHEQYF. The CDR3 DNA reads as TGTGCCAGCAGCTTAAGAGGGCACGAGCAGTACTTC.

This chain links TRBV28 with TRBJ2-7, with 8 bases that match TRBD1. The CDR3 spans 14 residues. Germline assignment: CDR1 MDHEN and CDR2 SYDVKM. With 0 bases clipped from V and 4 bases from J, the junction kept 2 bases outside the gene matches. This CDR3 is CASSLWDRVYEQYF. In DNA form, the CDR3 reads TGTGCCAGCAGTTTATGGGACAGGGTTTACGAGCAGTACTTC.

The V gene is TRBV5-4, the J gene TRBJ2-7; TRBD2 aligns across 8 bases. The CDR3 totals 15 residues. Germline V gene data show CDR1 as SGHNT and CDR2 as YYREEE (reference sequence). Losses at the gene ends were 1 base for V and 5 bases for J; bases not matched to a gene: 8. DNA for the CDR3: TGTGCCAGCAGCTTGAGCGGGACTAGGGCCAACGAGCAGTACTTC. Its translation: CASSLSGTRANEQYF.

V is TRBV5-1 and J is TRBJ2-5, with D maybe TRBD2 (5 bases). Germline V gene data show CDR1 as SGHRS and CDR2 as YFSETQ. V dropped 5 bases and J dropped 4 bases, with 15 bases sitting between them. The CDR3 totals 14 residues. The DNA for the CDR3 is TGCGCCAGCAGAACGGGAAATGGTGGAGAGACCCAGTACTTC. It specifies CASRTGNGGETQYF.

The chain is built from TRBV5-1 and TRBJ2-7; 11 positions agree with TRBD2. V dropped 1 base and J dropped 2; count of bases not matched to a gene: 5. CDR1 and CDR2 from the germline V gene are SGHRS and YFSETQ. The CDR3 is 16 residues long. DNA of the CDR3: TGCGCCAGCAGCTTGAGTCTAGCGGGAGGTGCCTACGAGCAGTACTTC. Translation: CASSLSLAGGAYEQYF.

In nucleotides, the CDR3 is TGTGCCAGCAGTTATCCGACTAGCGGGATCTCCTACGAGCAGTACTTC. It encodes CASSYPTSGISYEQYF. The rearrangement joins TRBV28 to TRBJ2-7; TRBD2 matches 11 bases. The V segment lost 4 bases and the J segment 0 bases; nucleotides outside the gene matches: 5. This CDR3 has 16 residues. CDR1 and CDR2 (germline): MDHEN, SYDVKM. The whole variable domain, filled in from reference TRBV28 and TRBJ2-7, reads DVKVTQSSRYLVKRTGEKVFLECVQDMDHENMFWYRQDPGLGLRLIYFSYDVKMKEKGDIPEGYSVSREKKERFSLILESASTNQTSMYLCASSYPTSGISYEQYFGPGTRLTVT.

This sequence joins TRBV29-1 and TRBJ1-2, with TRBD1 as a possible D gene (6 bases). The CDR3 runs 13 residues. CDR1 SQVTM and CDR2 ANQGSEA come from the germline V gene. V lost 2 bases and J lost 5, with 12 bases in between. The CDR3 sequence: CSVERRGAYGYTF. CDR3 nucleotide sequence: TGCAGCGTTGAACGGCGGGGGGCGTATGGCTACACCTTC.

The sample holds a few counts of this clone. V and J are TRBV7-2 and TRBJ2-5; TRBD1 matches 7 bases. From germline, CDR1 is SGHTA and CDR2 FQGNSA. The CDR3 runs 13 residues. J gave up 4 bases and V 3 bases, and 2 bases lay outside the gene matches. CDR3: CASSLGQSETQYF. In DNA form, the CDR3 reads TGTGCCAGCAGCTTGGGACAGTCAGAGACCCAGTACTTC. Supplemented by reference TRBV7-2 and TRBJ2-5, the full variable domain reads GAGVSQSPSNKVTEKGKDVELRCDPISGHTALYWYRQSLGQGLEFLIYFQGNSAPDKSGLPSDRFSAERTGGSVSTLTIQRTQQEDSAVYLCASSLGQSETQYFGPGTRLLVL.

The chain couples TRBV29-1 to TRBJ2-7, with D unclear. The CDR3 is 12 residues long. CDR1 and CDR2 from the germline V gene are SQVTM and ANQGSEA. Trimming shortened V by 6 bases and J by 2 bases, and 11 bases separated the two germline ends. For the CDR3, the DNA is TGCAGCGTGTTAGCTACAACCTACGAGCAGTACTTC. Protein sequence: CSVLATTYEQYF.

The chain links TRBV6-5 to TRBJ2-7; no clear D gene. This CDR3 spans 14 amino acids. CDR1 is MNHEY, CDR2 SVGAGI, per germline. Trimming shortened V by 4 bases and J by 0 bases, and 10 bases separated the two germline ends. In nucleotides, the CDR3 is TGTGCCAGCAGTTCGACATCCAGCTCCTACGAGCAGTACTTC. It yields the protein CASSSTSSSYEQYF.

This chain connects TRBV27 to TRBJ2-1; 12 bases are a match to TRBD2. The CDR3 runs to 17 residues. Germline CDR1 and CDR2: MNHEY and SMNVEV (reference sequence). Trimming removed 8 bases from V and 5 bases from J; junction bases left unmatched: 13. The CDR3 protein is CASHGLGLAGIDNEQFF. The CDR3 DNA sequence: TGTGCCAGCCACGGCCTCGGACTAGCGGGAATCGACAATGAGCAGTTCTTC.